Listed here are 18 T cell receptor beta chains from one sample, sequenced in a study of T cell repertoires in cytomegalovirus infection. Each CDR3 protein gets one entry after TCRdb re-called the reads with MiXCR. The sample holds fewer than 700,000 distinct CDR3 sequences, less than 25% seen once. Sequenced: CD8+ T cells from PBMCs. The receptors stem from a human donor in good health (CMV status not recorded). Some clones in this sample may be carry-over from other donors' samples.

Only a few counts were recorded for this clonotype. The chain links TRBV2 to TRBJ2-7, with 9 bases aligning to TRBD2. The CDR3 is 16 amino acids. Germline V gene data show CDR1 as SNHLY and CDR2 as FYNNEI. V lost 6 bases, J lost 4 bases, and 13 bases stayed unmatched. DNA for the CDR3: TGTGCCAGCAGCGAGGCGCGGCGGGGGGGCCTTTACGAGCAGTACGTC. Translated, it gives CASSEARRGGLYEQYV.

The chain is built from TRBV6-6 and TRBJ2-6, with TRBD2 as a possible D gene (6 bases). This CDR3 spans 18 amino acids. The V and J ends lost 4 bases and 0 bases respectively, with 16 bases between them. Germline CDR1 and CDR2: MNHNY and SVGAGI (reference sequence). The CDR3 spells CASSSLSRDFSGANVLTF. The CDR3 nucleotides are TGTGCCAGCAGTTCGCTCAGCAGGGACTTCTCTGGGGCCAACGTCCTGACTTTC.

This clonotype came up many times. The chain carries TRBV7-8 and TRBJ2-3, with D maybe TRBD2 (6 bases). The germline gives CDR1 SGHVS, CDR2 FQNEAQ. The CDR3 loop spans 14 amino acids. With 2 bases removed from V and 5 bases from J, the gap between germline ends came to 11 bases. CDR3 DNA sequence: TGTGCCAGCAGCTTACGCGGGGTCAGAGATACGCAGTATTTT. Translated, it gives CASSLRGVRDTQYF.

The chain combines TRBV14 with TRBJ2-5; no definite D call. Germline loops: CDR1 SGHDN, CDR2 FVKESK. The CDR3 runs 16 residues. V was shortened by 0 bases and J by 2 bases, with 13 bases between the two germline ends. The CDR3 here is CASSQELGWGQETQYF. CDR3 nucleotides: TGTGCCAGCAGCCAAGAATTGGGTTGGGGTCAAGAGACCCAGTACTTC.

The chain links TRBV24-1 to TRBJ2-6; D gene uncertain. From germline, CDR1 is KGHDR and CDR2 SFDVKD. V lost 6 bases to trimming and J lost 0 bases, with 5 bases between them. This CDR3 has 14 residues. The CDR3 loop reads CATSSGSGANVLTF. In DNA, the CDR3 is TGTGCCACCAGTTCCGGCTCTGGGGCCAACGTCCTGACTTTC.

In this sample, this clonotype turned up many times. This chain's CDR3 is CASRIAREYEANVLTF. The CDR3 nucleotides are TGTGCCAGCAGGATCGCTCGGGAGTACGAGGCCAACGTCCTGACTTTC. The chain joins TRBV7-8 to TRBJ2-6; D is possibly TRBD2 (6 bases). The V and J ends lost 6 bases and 6 bases respectively, with 18 bases between them. Germline CDR1 SGHVS, CDR2 FQNEAQ. CDR3 length: 16 residues. Supplemented by reference TRBV7-8 and TRBJ2-6, the full variable domain reads GAGVSQSPRYKVAKRGQDVALRCDPISGHVSLFWYQQALGQGPEFLTYFQNEAQLDKSGLPSDRFFAERPEGSVSTLKIQRTQQEDSAVYLCASRIAREYEANVLTFGAGSRLTVL.

As for this clonotype: Possible read error: a much larger clone is one base away. This chain uses TRBV28 with TRBJ2-4; TRBD1 is a possible D gene (5 bases). This CDR3 spans 15 amino acids. CDR1 is MDHEN, CDR2 SYDVKM, per germline. V lost 7 bases, J lost 0 bases, and 13 bases lay in between. The CDR3 DNA follows: TGTGCCAGCACCTCGGACACGAGAGCCAAAAACATTCAGTACTTC. Translating gives CASTSDTRAKNIQYF.

This clonotype was counted many times. This rearrangement joins TRBV10-3 to TRBJ2-5; D not resolved. Trimming stripped 10 bases from V and 1 base from J, with 10 bases between. This CDR3 is 12 amino acids long. Germline V gives CDR1 ENHRY, CDR2 SYGVKD. CDR3 sequence: CATSAAQETQYF. The CDR3 nucleotides are TGTGCCACCTCTGCGGCCCAAGAGACCCAGTACTTC.

The chain combines TRBV29-1 with TRBJ1-1; D not resolved. Germline V lookup: CDR1 SQVTM, CDR2 ANQGSEA. The germline V and J ends were trimmed by 3 bases and 5 bases, with 7 bases remaining between them. The CDR3 totals 11 residues. This CDR3 reads CSVDSETEAFF. CDR3 coding DNA: TGCAGCGTTGATTCTGAGACTGAAGCTTTCTTT.

This chain links TRBV27 with TRBJ2-1; TRBD2 aligns across 8 bases. Germline CDR1 reads MNHEY; CDR2 reads SMNVEV (reference sequence). V gave up 3 bases and J gave up 5 bases; unmatched junction bases: 3. This CDR3 is 14 amino acids long. The CDR3 is CASSFGLADNEQFF. The CDR3 bases are TGTGCCAGCAGTTTTGGACTAGCTGACAATGAGCAGTTCTTC.

The chain has TRBV7-6 and TRBJ2-1; possibly TRBD1 for D (6 bases). The germline V gene encodes CDR1 SGHVS and CDR2 FNYEAQ. The CDR3 spans 15 residues. Trimming removed 1 base at V and 7 bases at J, with 14 bases between. The CDR3 DNA is TGTGCCAGCAGCTTAGTTAGGACAGCGGAAAATGAGCAGTTCTTC. Its protein product is CASSLVRTAENEQFF. Drawing the rest from reference TRBV7-6 and TRBJ2-1, the complete variable domain is GAGVSQSPRYKVTKRGQDVALRCDPISGHVSLYWYRQALGQGPEFLTYFNYEAQQDKSGLPNDRFSAERPEGSISTLTIQRTEQRDSAMYRCASSLVRTAENEQFFGPGTRLTVL.

This clonotype was counted at least ten times. The chain has TRBV7-9 and TRBJ2-3, with unresolved D. The CDR3 has 15 residues. V was pared by 1 base and J by 0 bases, with 8 bases between. Germline V gene data show CDR1 as SEHNR and CDR2 as FQNEAQ (reference sequence). In DNA form, the CDR3 reads TGTGCCAGCAGCTTAGTAGTCTGGAGCACAGATACGCAGTATTTT. Translation: CASSLVVWSTDTQYF.

In this sample, this clonotype turned up many times. The chain is built from TRBV14 and TRBJ1-1; 10 positions match TRBD1. CDR3 length equals 13 residues. Germline V gene lookup returns CDR1 SGHDN and CDR2 FVKESK. J was trimmed by 10 bases and V by 1 base; bases with no gene match: 3. CDR3 sequence (DNA): TGTGCCAGCAGCCAAGGTCGGACAGGGGGAGCTTTCTTT. Residues: CASSQGRTGGAFF.

Ten or more counts support this clonotype. The gene calls are TRBV12-3 or TRBV12-4 and TRBJ2-4, with 8 bases matching TRBD2. There are 17 residues in the CDR3. V lost 5 bases and J lost 3; bases outside the gene matches: 12. CDR3 in amino acids: CASSVRERGPSKNIQYF. The DNA for the CDR3 is TGTGCCAGCAGTGTTAGGGAGCGGGGGCCTAGCAAAAACATTCAGTACTTC.

In this sample, this clonotype turned up a few times. The chain recombines TRBV20-1 with TRBJ1-1; no definite D call. The germline gives CDR1 DFQATT, CDR2 SNEGSKA (reference sequence). This CDR3 region has 13 residues. The V end was cut by 0 bases, the J end by 1 base, with 6 bases between. CDR3 amino acids: CSARERGNTEAFF. The CDR3 nucleotides read TGCAGTGCTAGAGAACGCGGGAACACTGAAGCTTTCTTT.

A few counts support this clonotype. The rearrangement joins TRBV5-1 to TRBJ2-1; 8 nucleotides line up with TRBD2. The CDR3 runs to 16 residues. The germline gives CDR1 SGHRS, CDR2 YFSETQ. Losses at the gene ends were 1 base for V and 2 bases for J; bases not matched to a gene: 5. The CDR3 region has the DNA TGCGCCAGCAGCTTGTACGGGGGGGGAGCCTACAATGAGCAGTTCTTC. Translating gives CASSLYGGGAYNEQFF.

The CDR3 sequence is CASSYTAGRGGNEQFF. The CDR3 DNA sequence: TGTGCCAGCAGTTACACGGCAGGCCGGGGTGGCAATGAGCAGTTCTTC. The chain uses TRBV6-2 or TRBV6-3 and TRBJ2-1, with D possibly TRBD2 on 5 matching bases. Per the germline V gene, CDR1 is MNHEY and CDR2 is SVGEGT. Between the trimmed V and J ends, which lost 2 bases and 6 bases, there was a span of 17 bases. This CDR3 has 16 residues.

Many counts were recorded for this clonotype. J is TRBJ2-5 and V is TRBV27; 9 bases map to TRBD1. Germline CDR1 is MNHEY and CDR2 is SMNVEV (reference sequence). The CDR3 loop spans 15 amino acids. V shed 4 bases, J shed 5 bases, and the junction held 8 bases outside the gene matches. CDR3 sequence (DNA): TGTGCCAGCAGTTCCATCACAGGGGGCTTGGAGACCCAGTACTTC. Residues: CASSSITGGLETQYF.